This T cell receptor (beta chain) was found in a study of HIV-infected children after antiretroviral therapy interruption. As for the study in general: Continuous-treatment samples came from weeks 0, 48 and 150.

Treatment specified: PENTA 11 planned treatment interruption arm or continuous ART arm. RNA-based 3' RACE libraries used unique molecular identifiers. TCRdb recomputed calls from the 3' RACE reads with MiXCR, one row per CDR3 protein. The sample carries approximately 15,000 distinct CDR3 sequences, about 3.4% recorded once. The CDR3 loop spans 18 amino acids. Trimming left V 8 bases short and J 1 base short, with 25 bases between. Germline CDR1 MNHNS, CDR2 SASEGT. The material sequenced was CD45RO+ CD8+ T cells from PBMCs, pooled from several time points, taken from a donor given antiretroviral therapy, either interrupted or continuous. As to subset: memory CD8+ CD45RO+ CD45RA- T cells. This chain joins TRBV6-1 and TRBJ2-3; possibly TRBD1 or TRBD2 for D (7 bases each). This sequence originates from a pool of human donors with HIV. The CDR3 loop is CASAHPGGGVVRTDTQYF. CDR3 nucleotides: TGTGCCAGCGCCCACCCAGGGGGGGGCGTTGTCCGCACAGATACGCAGTATTTT.